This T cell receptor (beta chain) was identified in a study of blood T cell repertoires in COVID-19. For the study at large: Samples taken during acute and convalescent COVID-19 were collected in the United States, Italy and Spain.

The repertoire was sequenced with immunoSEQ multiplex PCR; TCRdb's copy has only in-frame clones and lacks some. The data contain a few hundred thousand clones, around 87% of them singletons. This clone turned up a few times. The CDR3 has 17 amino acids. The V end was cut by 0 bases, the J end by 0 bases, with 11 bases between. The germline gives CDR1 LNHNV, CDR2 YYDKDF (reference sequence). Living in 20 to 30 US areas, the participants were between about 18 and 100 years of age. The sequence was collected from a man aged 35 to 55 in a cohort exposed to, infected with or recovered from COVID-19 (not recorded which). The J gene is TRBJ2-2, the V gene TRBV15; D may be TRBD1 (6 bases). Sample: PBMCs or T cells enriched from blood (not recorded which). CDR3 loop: CATSRDRGLPNTGELFF. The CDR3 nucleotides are TGTGCCACCAGCAGAGACAGGGGCCTGCCGAACACCGGGGAGCTGTTTTTT. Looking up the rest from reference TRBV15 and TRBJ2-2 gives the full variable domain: DAMVIQNPRYQVTQFGKPVTLSCSQTLNHNVMYWYQQKSSQAPKLLFHYYDKDFNNEADTPDNFQSRRPNTSFCFLDIRSPGLGDTAMYLCATSRDRGLPNTGELFFGEGSRLTVL.